This T cell receptor beta chain originates from a study of T cell responses to AZD1222 COVID-19 vaccine. Study results and limitations: Donors were largely white British and mainly female; clonal diversity was possibly underestimated. Seropositive AZD1222 recipients at baseline numbered only six or seven. Scientists sampled the repertoires only once the peak T cell response had passed.

CDR1 and CDR2 (germline): SGHNT, YYREEE (reference sequence). Trimming pared 2 bases from V and 0 bases from J, leaving 12 bases between. The CDR3 covers 16 residues. About this clone: Its antigen remains unknown.

Produced via immunoSEQ multiplex PCR; TCRdb's table is partial and in-frame only. The data show about 89,000 clones, about 90% seen once. The chain has TRBV5-4 and TRBJ1-3; no reliable D call. The receptor's source is an adult in good health. The material was peripheral blood, obtained on day 0 of MenACWY control vaccination. The CDR3 DNA reads TGTGCCAGCAGCTTAGGCGGCCAAAGCTCTGGAAACACCATATATTTT. Its protein product is CASSLGGQSSGNTIYF.